The 17 T cell receptor beta chains below come from one sample, sequenced in a study of CD8 T cells in Susac syndrome. Random hexamers were used to reverse transcribe roughly 0.5 to 1 ug of RNA. TCRdb ran MiXCR on the immunoSEQ multiplex PCR reads and lists one entry per CDR3 protein. Here the sample spans 150,000 to 200,000 distinct CDR3 sequences, 85% to 95% being singletons. Sample: CD8+ T cells from PBMCs. These receptors all come from a human donor with multiple sclerosis.

The genes are TRBV29-1 and TRBJ2-3; D not resolved. V was cut by 4 bases and J by 6 bases, with 17 bases left in between. The CDR3 runs to 14 residues. Germline loops: CDR1 SQVTM, CDR2 ANQGSEA. The CDR3 nucleotides read TGCAGCGTTGTCCCCGTTGCTGGTTCCGATACGCAGTATTTT. Residues: CSVVPVAGSDTQYF.

This chain's CDR3 is CASSSHSGTSTYYEQYF. The CDR3 DNA reads TGCGCCAGCAGCTCGCACTCCGGGACTAGCACATACTACGAGCAGTACTTC. The rearrangement links TRBV5-1 to TRBJ2-7; 9 bases are a match to TRBD2. Germline V lookup: CDR1 SGHRS, CDR2 YFSETQ. The ends lost 3 bases at V and 3 bases at J; junction bases unmatched: 13. The length of the CDR3 is 17 residues.

This chain links TRBV20-1 with TRBJ2-1, with TRBD1 as a possible D gene (6 bases). The CDR3 extends over 12 amino acids. V was cut by 1 base and J by 9 bases, with 10 bases left in between. In germline, CDR1 is DFQATT, CDR2 SNEGSKA (reference sequence). This CDR3 is CSARATGIEQFF. CDR3 nucleotide sequence: TGCAGTGCTAGAGCAACAGGGATTGAGCAGTTCTTC.

The gene calls are TRBV3-1 and TRBJ2-7, with D tentatively TRBD2 (5 bases). The germline V and J ends were trimmed by 4 bases and 3 bases, with 16 bases remaining between them. Germline loops: CDR1 LGHDT, CDR2 YNNKEL (reference sequence). CDR3 length: 15 residues. The CDR3 DNA sequence: TGTGCCAGCAGCCCTAAGAGTTGGGGAGTCTACGAGCAGTACTTC. It codes for CASSPKSWGVYEQYF.

The chain joins TRBV5-6 to TRBJ1-2; D is unclear. V lost 6 bases, J lost 4 bases, and 25 bases lay in between. The CDR3 is made up of 17 amino acids. Germline V gene sequence: CDR1 SGHDT, CDR2 YYEEEE. The CDR3 region is CASTTVTTRTSLYGYTF. CDR3 sequence (DNA): TGTGCCAGCACCACCGTGACAACCAGGACCTCACTCTATGGCTACACCTTC.

This clonotype has only one observation. The chain joins TRBV28 to TRBJ1-2; TRBD1 is a possible D gene (5 bases). In germline, CDR1 is MDHEN, CDR2 SYDVKM. The CDR3 has 12 amino acids. In DNA form, the CDR3 reads TGTGCTGCAGGGTTACTTCACTATGGCTACACCTTC. Its translation: CAAGLLHYGYTF.

This clonotype has only one observation. This chain links TRBV30 with TRBJ1-2, with D maybe TRBD1 (5 bases). The length of the CDR3 is 13 residues. From germline, CDR1 is GTSNPN and CDR2 SVGIG (reference sequence). Trimming stripped 3 bases from V and 8 bases from J, with 16 bases between. The CDR3 here is CAWRRDDGYGYTF. The DNA for the CDR3 is TGTGCCTGGAGGCGGGACGACGGGTACGGCTACACCTTC.

This chain connects TRBV4-1 to TRBJ2-7; D is uncertain. The CDR3 length is 13 residues. Trimming removed 1 base at V and 3 bases at J, with 7 bases between. Germline assignment: CDR1 MGHRA and CDR2 YSYEKL. The chain's CDR3 is CASSQAILYEQYF. The DNA of the CDR3 is TGCGCCAGCAGCCAAGCGATCCTCTACGAGCAGTACTTC.

The rearrangement links TRBV29-1 to TRBJ1-1; perhaps TRBD1 as D (6 bases). V dropped 8 bases and J dropped 4 bases, with 14 bases sitting between them. Germline V lookup: CDR1 SQVTM, CDR2 ANQGSEA. This CDR3 comprises 12 residues. This CDR3 reads CSPTGLSTEAFF. In DNA, the CDR3 is TGCAGCCCTACAGGGTTGAGCACTGAAGCTTTCTTT. The full variable domain, rest sourced from reference TRBV29-1 and TRBJ1-1, is SAVISQKPSRDICQRGTSLTIQCQVDSQVTMMFWYRQQPGQSLTLIATANQGSEATYESGFVIDKFPISRPNLTFSTLTVSNMSPEDSSIYLCSPTGLSTEAFFGQGTRLTVV.

The chain joins TRBV6-2 or TRBV6-3 to TRBJ2-1, with 7 bases identical to TRBD2. CDR3 length equals 15 residues. V shed 3 bases, J shed 8 bases, and the junction held 10 bases outside the gene matches. The germline V gene has CDR1 MNHEY and CDR2 SVGEGT. CDR3 nucleotides: TGTGCCAGCAGTTATGCAGCGGGACGCCTCGATGAGCAGTTCTTC. It is translated as CASSYAAGRLDEQFF.

The chain uses TRBV28 and TRBJ2-5; TRBD2 aligns across 8 bases. V dropped 3 bases and J dropped 5; count of bases not matched to a gene: 8. Germline CDR1 and CDR2: MDHEN and SYDVKM. The CDR3 contains 15 residues. CDR3 sequence reads: CASSFSLGGGETQYF. CDR3 bases: TGTGCCAGCAGTTTCTCTTTGGGCGGGGGGGAGACCCAGTACTTC.

This clonotype was seen just once. The rearrangement links TRBV15 to TRBJ2-4, with a tentative D call TRBD2 (6 bases). Germline-derived CDR1 and CDR2 are LNHNV and YYDKDF (reference sequence). Deletions cut 3 bases from V and 3 bases from J, with 12 bases between. CDR3 size: 15 residues. The CDR3 loop reads CATSSREASKNIQYF. In nucleotides, the CDR3 is TGTGCCACCAGCAGCAGGGAGGCGAGCAAAAACATTCAGTACTTC.

The chain has TRBV12-3 or TRBV12-4 and TRBJ2-1; TRBD1 matches 7 bases. The CDR3 extends over 15 amino acids. V shed 6 bases, J shed 5 bases, and the junction held 10 bases outside the gene matches. Here the CDR3 DNA reads TGTGCCAGCAGCCCTTGGACAGGAAGAGACAATGAGCAGTTCTTC. This sequence encodes CASSPWTGRDNEQFF.

This clonotype was seen a single time. V gene TRBV28 combines with J gene TRBJ2-1; D is possibly TRBD2 (5 bases). Germline V gene sequence: CDR1 MDHEN, CDR2 SYDVKM. This CDR3 comprises 17 residues. Between the trimmed V and J ends, which lost 3 bases and 2 bases, there was a span of 17 bases. CDR3 DNA sequence: TGTGCCAGCAGTTTCAACTGGAGAAGGAGGACCTACAATGAGCAGTTCTTC. Amino acid sequence: CASSFNWRRRTYNEQFF.

V is TRBV2 and J is TRBJ1-5; unclear D gene. The length of the CDR3 is 13 residues. Trimming shortened V by 7 bases and J by 0 bases, and 7 bases separated the two germline ends. CDR1 is SNHLY, CDR2 FYNNEI, per germline. The CDR3 loop reads CASTLGSNQPQHF. CDR3 in DNA: TGTGCCAGCACTCTGGGTAGCAATCAGCCCCAGCATTTT.

The rearrangement joins TRBV5-4 to TRBJ2-1, with D unresolved. V was trimmed by 1 base and J by 7 bases, leaving 18 bases between them. There are 16 residues in the CDR3. Germline-derived CDR1 and CDR2 are SGHNT and YYREEE (reference sequence). CDR3 coding DNA: TGTGCCAGCAGCTTGCGTTCTAGTAGGTGGAAAAATGAGCAGTTCTTC. The encoded protein is CASSLRSSRWKNEQFF.

The rearrangement uses TRBV15 and TRBJ1-2; 9 bases fit TRBD1. Per the germline V gene, CDR1 is LNHNV and CDR2 is YYDKDF (reference sequence). This CDR3 contains 14 residues. V dropped 1 base and J dropped 7; count of bases not matched to a gene: 4. CDR3 region: CATSRGTGVPGYTF. DNA of the CDR3: TGTGCCACCAGCAGAGGGACAGGGGTTCCTGGCTACACCTTC.